Listed below are T cell receptor beta chains from one sample, sequenced in a study of blood T cell repertoires in COVID-19. Generated by immunoSEQ multiplex PCR, the TCRdb table keeps only in-frame clones and is missing some. In the table there are hundreds of thousands of clones, less than 90% of which are singletons. Sequences were obtained from PBMCs or T cells enriched from blood (not recorded which). The origin of the receptors is a woman aged 55-70 years who had recovered from COVID-19. Both conserved end residues are part of each CDR3. Fields, in order: J gene, D gene, CDR3 length, V gene, clone size, CDR3 protein, CDR3 DNA. The D gene is left open where the match is weak. Clone size is stated in some rows and not others, as once, few, many or a class when expanded.

TRBJ1-6 | TRBD1 | 13 | TRBV19 | - | CASTGTGGSPLHF | TGTGCCAGTACAGGGACAGGAGGTTCACCCCTCCACTTT
TRBJ1-3 | - | 17 | TRBV10-3 | - | CAISVLRGAGSGNTIYF | TGTGCCATCAGTGTGCTGCGTGGGGCCGGCTCTGGAAACACCATATATTTT
TRBJ2-3 | - | 17 | TRBV4-1 | - | CASRPLVQGLNTDTQYF | TGCGCCAGCAGACCACTAGTACAGGGCCTGAACACAGATACGCAGTATTTT
TRBJ2-1 | TRBD2 | 16 | TRBV9 | once | CASSPGLAGVINEQFF | TGTGCCAGCAGCCCCGGACTAGCGGGGGTAATCAATGAGCAGTTCTTC
TRBJ1-2 | - | 14 | TRBV5-1 | - | CASSLVAGPNGYTF | TGCGCCAGCAGCTTGGTGGCAGGGCCAAATGGCTACACCTTC
TRBJ1-2 | - | 15 | TRBV7-9 | - | CASTRRTAEGYGYTF | TGTGCCAGCACCCGACGGACGGCGGAGGGCTATGGCTACACCTTC
TRBJ1-1 | - | 12 | TRBV14 | - | CASSQGNTEAFF | TGTGCCAGCTCACAGGGTAACACTGAAGCTTTCTTT
TRBJ2-5 | - | 13 | TRBV15 | - | CATSSPHQETQYF | TGTGCCACCAGCAGCCCTCACCAAGAGACCCAGTACTTC
TRBJ2-5 | TRBD2 | 16 | TRBV7-2 | once | CASSSGPGGVGETQYF | TGTGCCAGCAGCTCGGGGCCGGGAGGTGTGGGAGAGACCCAGTACTTC
TRBJ2-1 | - | 14 | TRBV6-5 | once | CASRTPGARDEQFF | TGTGCCAGCAGAACCCCAGGGGCCAGGGATGAGCAGTTCTTC
TRBJ1-4 | - | 14 | TRBV5-1 | - | CASSLGPGDEKLFF | TGCGCCAGCAGCTTAGGGCCAGGGGATGAAAAACTGTTTTTT
TRBJ2-5 | - | 11 | TRBV20-1 | - | CSLGRKETQYF | TGCAGCCTAGGCCGGAAGGAGACCCAGTACTTC
TRBJ1-1 | - | 17 | TRBV7-8 | - | CASSLVVEGWMNTEAFF | TGTGCCAGCAGCTTAGTTGTGGAGGGGTGGATGAACACTGAAGCTTTCTTT
TRBJ2-7 | - | 15 | TRBV5-6 | - | CASSLASSWLHEQYF | TGTGCCAGCAGCTTGGCGTCTAGTTGGCTTCACGAGCAGTACTTC
TRBJ1-6 | - | 14 | TRBV9 | once | CASSVRLDNSPLHF | TGTGCCAGCAGCGTTCGACTGGATAATTCACCCCTCCACTTT
TRBJ2-3 | TRBD2 | 15 | TRBV24-1 | - | CATSDSGGGTDTQYF | TGTGCCACCAGTGATAGCGGGGGCGGCACAGATACGCAGTATTTT
TRBJ1-2 | TRBD1 | 15 | TRBV7-6 | - | CASSLETGAPYGYTF | TGTGCCAGCAGCTTAGAGACAGGGGCTCCCTATGGCTACACCTTC
TRBJ1-2 | - | 14 | TRBV27 | - | CASRRGRALYGYTF | TGTGCCAGCAGAAGGGGCAGGGCCCTCTATGGCTACACCTTC
TRBJ2-2 | - | 16 | TRBV11-2 | - | CASSSWQGSNTGELFF | TGTGCCAGCAGCTCTTGGCAGGGGTCGAACACCGGGGAGCTGTTTTTT
TRBJ1-2 | TRBD1 | 15 | TRBV4-1 | - | CASSQDPGQGYGYTF | TGCGCCAGCAGCCAAGATCCGGGACAGGGCTATGGCTACACCTTC
TRBJ1-1 | TRBD1 | 14 | TRBV5-1 | - | CASMLQGAATEAFF | TGCGCCAGCATGTTACAGGGGGCGGCCACTGAAGCTTTCTTT
TRBJ2-3 | TRBD2 | 16 | TRBV29-1 | - | CSVEDGWGLGADTQYF | TGCAGCGTTGAAGATGGGTGGGGACTAGGTGCAGATACGCAGTATTTT
TRBJ1-1 | TRBD1 | 17 | TRBV30 | - | CAWAGTATSLLNTEAFF | TGTGCCTGGGCCGGGACAGCAACATCCCTTCTGAACACTGAAGCTTTCTTT
TRBJ2-3 | - | 12 | TRBV7-2 | once | CASSPNTDTQYF | TGTGCCAGCAGTCCAAACACAGATACGCAGTATTTT
TRBJ2-5 | - | 16 | TRBV5-1 | - | CASSLSYSRVWETQYF | TGCGCCAGCAGCTTGTCCTATTCGCGAGTCTGGGAGACCCAGTACTTC
TRBJ2-1 | TRBD2 | 15 | TRBV2 | - | CASSYTSGGYNEQFF | TGTGCCAGCAGTTACACTAGCGGGGGATACAATGAGCAGTTCTTC
TRBJ1-6 | TRBD1 | 17 | TRBV11-2 | once | CASSLGDRGANNSPLHF | TGTGCCAGCAGCTTAGGGGACAGGGGCGCTAATAATTCACCCCTCCACTTT
TRBJ1-6 | TRBD1 | 16 | TRBV19 | - | CASSTSDRDYNSPLHF | TGTGCCAGTAGTACTTCGGACAGGGACTATAATTCACCCCTCCACTTT
TRBJ2-3 | TRBD1 | 17 | TRBV5-1 | once | CASSLEGTGGITDTQYF | TGCGCCAGCAGCTTGGAGGGGACAGGGGGGATTACAGATACGCAGTATTTT
TRBJ2-7 | - | 11 | TRBV2 | - | CASSVHDEQYF | TGTGCCAGCAGTGTACATGACGAGCAGTACTTC
TRBJ1-5 | - | 15 | TRBV7-4 | - | CASSLRRDRNQPQHF | TGTGCCAGCAGCTTAAGGCGTGACAGGAATCAGCCCCAGCATTTT
TRBJ1-2 | TRBD1 | 15 | TRBV5-1 | - | CASSLGQGYNYGYTF | TGCGCCAGCAGCTTGGGACAGGGGTATAACTATGGCTACACCTTC
TRBJ2-3 | - | 14 | TRBV2 | - | CASSEALATDTQYF | TGTGCCAGCAGTGAAGCGCTTGCGACAGATACGCAGTATTTT
TRBJ2-7 | - | 15 | TRBV2 | - | CASSEGKGVAYEQYF | TGTGCCAGCAGTGAAGGAAAAGGGGTCGCCTACGAGCAGTACTTC
TRBJ1-6 | TRBD1 | 15 | TRBV27 | - | CASRTGGPQNSPLHF | TGTGCCAGCAGGACAGGGGGGCCTCAAAATTCACCCCTCCACTTT
TRBJ2-7 | TRBD1 | 17 | TRBV15 | - | CATSPPHRGQSSYEQYF | TGTGCCACCAGCCCCCCCCACCGGGGACAGTCCTCCTACGAGCAGTACTTC
TRBJ2-3 | - | 15 | TRBV4-2 | - | CASSQDGGGADTQYF | TGTGCCAGCAGCCAAGATGGCGGGGGCGCCGATACGCAGTATTTT
TRBJ1-3 | - | 12 | TRBV29-1 | few | CSVRSSGNTIYF | TGCAGCGTCCGTTCCTCTGGAAACACCATATATTTT
TRBJ1-4 | TRBD1 | 15 | TRBV3-1/TRBV3-2 | - | CASSHRTGGYEKLFF | TGTGCCAGCAGCCACCGAACAGGGGGCTATGAAAAACTGTTTTTT
TRBJ2-2 | TRBD2 | 16 | TRBV18 | - | CASSPWTSRESGELFF | TGTGCCAGCTCACCCTGGACTAGCAGGGAGAGCGGGGAGCTGTTTTTT
TRBJ2-3 | TRBD2 | 15 | TRBV10-3 | - | CAISPTSGRTDTQYF | TGTGCCATCAGTCCGACTAGCGGCCGCACAGATACGCAGTATTTT
TRBJ1-2 | TRBD1 | 12 | TRBV3-1/TRBV3-2 | - | CASTNRGSGYTF | TGTGCCAGCACCAACAGGGGATCTGGCTACACCTTC
TRBJ1-4 | TRBD1 | 15 | TRBV11-3 | - | CASSSQQGHNEKLFF | TGTGCCAGCAGCTCCCAACAGGGGCATAATGAAAAACTGTTTTTT
TRBJ1-2 | - | 14 | TRBV24-1 | once | CATSEPDRWYGYTF | TGTGCCACCAGTGAACCGGACAGATGGTATGGCTACACCTTC
TRBJ1-6 | - | 15 | TRBV6-5 | - | CASSYSGQWDSPLHF | TGTGCCAGCAGTTACTCGGGGCAGTGGGATTCACCCCTCCACTTT
TRBJ2-1 | TRBD1 | 11 | TRBV2 | - | CASSQAPGGFF | TGTGCCAGCAGTCAGGCCCCAGGGGGGTTCTTC
TRBJ2-1 | - | 16 | TRBV5-1 | - | CASSLAPGQGNNEQFF | TGCGCCAGCAGCTTGGCCCCGGGACAAGGGAACAATGAGCAGTTCTTC
TRBJ1-2 | TRBD1 | 14 | TRBV6-5 | - | CASTGTGGNYGYTF | TGTGCCAGCACCGGGACAGGGGGCAACTATGGCTACACCTTC
TRBJ1-2 | - | 13 | TRBV24-1 | - | CATSDDRGYGYTF | TGTGCCACCAGTGATGATAGAGGGTATGGCTACACCTTC
TRBJ2-7 | TRBD1 | 15 | TRBV7-6 | - | CASSLAPGQGYEQYF | TGTGCCAGCAGCTTAGCCCCGGGACAGGGCTACGAGCAGTACTTC
TRBJ1-6 | TRBD1 | 14 | TRBV10-2 | - | CASRMDRANSPLHF | TGCGCCAGCAGGATGGACAGGGCAAATTCACCCCTCCACTTT